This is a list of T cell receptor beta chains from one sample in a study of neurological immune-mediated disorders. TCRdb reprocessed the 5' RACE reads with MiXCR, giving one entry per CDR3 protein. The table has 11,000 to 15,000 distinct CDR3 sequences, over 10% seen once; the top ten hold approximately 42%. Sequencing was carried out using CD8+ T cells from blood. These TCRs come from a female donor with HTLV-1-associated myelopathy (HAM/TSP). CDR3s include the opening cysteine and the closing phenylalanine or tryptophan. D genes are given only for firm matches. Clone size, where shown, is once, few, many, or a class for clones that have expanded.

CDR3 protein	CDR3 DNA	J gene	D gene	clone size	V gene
CASSPASEQFF	TGCGCCAGCAGCCCTGCGAGTGAGCAGTTCTTC	TRBJ2-1	-	many	TRBV5-1
CASSFYICSARTAGENTGELFF	-	TRBJ2-2	-	-	TRBV7-2
CSANPRDFVSYNEQFF	TGCAGTGCCAACCCGAGAGACTTCGTCTCCTACAATGAGCAGTTCTTC	TRBJ2-1	-	many	TRBV20-1
CASSDGTWHEQYF	TGTGCCAGCAGTGACGGGACCTGGCACGAGCAGTACTTC	TRBJ2-7	-	many	TRBV6-1
CASSSVGLSTDTQYF	TGTGCCAGCAGCTCAGTGGGACTAAGCACAGATACGCAGTATTTT	TRBJ2-3	TRBD2	many	TRBV7-2
CASSQSRLAGGLKEFF	TGTGCCAGCAGCCAATCGAGACTAGCGGGAGGGCTTAAGGAGTTCTTC	TRBJ2-1	TRBD2	many	TRBV16
CASSLVAGGITYEQYF	TGTGCCAGCAGCTTAGTGGCGGGAGGCATTACCTACGAGCAGTACTTC	TRBJ2-7	TRBD2	many	TRBV7-8
CASSSALAGAYYEQYF	TGTGCCAGCAGTTCCGCTCTAGCGGGAGCTTACTACGAGCAGTACTTC	TRBJ2-7	TRBD2	many	TRBV12-3/TRBV12-4
CASSPIESGGYYGYTF	TGTGCCAGCAGCCCAATTGAGAGTGGGGGCTACTATGGCTACACCTTC	TRBJ1-2	-	many	TRBV9
CASLEALAGDEQFF	TGTGCCAGCCTAGAGGCGCTAGCGGGCGATGAGCAGTTCTTC	TRBJ2-1	TRBD2	few	TRBV6-2/TRBV6-3
CASTLLLGSSEQFF	TGCGCCAGCACCTTACTTTTGGGGAGTAGTGAGCAGTTCTTC	TRBJ2-1	-	many	TRBV4-1
CAIRISGGYEQFF	TGTGCCATCAGGATTTCTGGTGGCTATGAGCAGTTCTTC	TRBJ2-1	-	-	TRBV7-8
CASSLGGDTEAFF	TGTGCCAGCAGCTTAGGTGGGGACACTGAAGCTTTCTTT	TRBJ1-1	-	many	TRBV7-3
CASINIGVGVYNEQFF	TGTGCCAGCATCAACATTGGCGTCGGGGTCTACAATGAGCAGTTCTTC	TRBJ2-1	-	few	TRBV6-1